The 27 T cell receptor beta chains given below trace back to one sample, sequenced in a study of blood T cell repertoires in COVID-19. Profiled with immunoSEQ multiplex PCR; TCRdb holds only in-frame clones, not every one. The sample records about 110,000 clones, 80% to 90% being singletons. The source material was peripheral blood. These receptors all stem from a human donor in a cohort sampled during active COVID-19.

CDR3 residues: CASSLFSGTDTQYF. As DNA, the CDR3 is TGCGCCAGCAGCTTGTTTTCCGGTACAGATACGCAGTATTTT. The chain links TRBV5-1 to TRBJ2-3, with D unclear. The CDR3 contains 14 residues. Germline values: CDR1 SGHRS, CDR2 YFSETQ. Between the trimmed V and J ends, which lost 1 base and 3 bases, there was a span of 9 bases.

The CDR3 coding sequence is TGTGCCATCGCGAATACAGATACGCAGTATTTT. The encoded protein is CAIANTDTQYF. The V gene is TRBV10-3, the J gene TRBJ2-3; D not certain. The CDR3 consists of 11 residues. Germline CDR1 ENHRY, CDR2 SYGVKD. Deletions cut 8 bases from V and 3 bases from J, with 6 bases between.

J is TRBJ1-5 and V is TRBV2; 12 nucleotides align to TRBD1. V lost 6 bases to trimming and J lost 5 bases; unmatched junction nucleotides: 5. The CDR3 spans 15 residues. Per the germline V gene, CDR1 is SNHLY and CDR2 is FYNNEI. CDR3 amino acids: CASSRDRGPYQPQHF. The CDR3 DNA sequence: TGTGCCAGCAGCCGGGACAGGGGGCCTTATCAGCCCCAGCATTTT.

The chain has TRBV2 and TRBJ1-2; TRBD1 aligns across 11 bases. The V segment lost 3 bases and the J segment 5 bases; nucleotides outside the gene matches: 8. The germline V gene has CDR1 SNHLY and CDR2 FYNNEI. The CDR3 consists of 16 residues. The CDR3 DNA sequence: TGTGCCAGCAGTGAGTCCCGGGACAGGGGGTCTTATGGCTACACCTTC. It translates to CASSESRDRGSYGYTF.

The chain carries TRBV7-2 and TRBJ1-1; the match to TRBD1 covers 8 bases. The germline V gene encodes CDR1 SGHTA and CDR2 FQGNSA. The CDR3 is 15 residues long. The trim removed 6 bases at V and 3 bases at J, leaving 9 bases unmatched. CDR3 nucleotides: TGTGCCAGCAGGTACCAGGGGGCTCTTGACACTGAAGCTTTCTTT. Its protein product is CASRYQGALDTEAFF.

DNA of the CDR3: TGCGCCAGCAGCTTGGTTCCGGGGGGCGGAAGGTCTAGCACAGATACGCAGTATTTT. Protein sequence: CASSLVPGGGRSSTDTQYF. This chain links TRBV5-1 with TRBJ2-3, with a possible D match to TRBD2 (7 bases). V dropped 0 bases and J dropped 0 bases, with 20 bases sitting between them. Per germline, CDR1 SGHRS and CDR2 YFSETQ. There are 19 residues in the CDR3.

The DNA for the CDR3 is TGTGCCAGCAGCGTAGGGACAGGGGGCTCCTACGAGCAGTACTTC. It codes for CASSVGTGGSYEQYF. The J gene is TRBJ2-7, the V gene TRBV9, with TRBD1 matching over 10 bases. This CDR3 has 15 amino acids. Looked up from germline, CDR1 is SGDLS and CDR2 is YYNGEE. V dropped 0 bases and J dropped 0; count of bases not matched to a gene: 0.

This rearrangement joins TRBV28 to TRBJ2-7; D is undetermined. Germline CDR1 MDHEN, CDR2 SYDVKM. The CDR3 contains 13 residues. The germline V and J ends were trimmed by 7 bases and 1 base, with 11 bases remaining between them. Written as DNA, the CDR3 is TGTGCCAGCACTGGGCAGAATTCCTACGAGCAGTACTTC. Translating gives CASTGQNSYEQYF.

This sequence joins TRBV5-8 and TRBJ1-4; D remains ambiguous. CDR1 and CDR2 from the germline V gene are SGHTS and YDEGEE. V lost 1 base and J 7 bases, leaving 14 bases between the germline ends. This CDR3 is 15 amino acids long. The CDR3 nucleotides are TGTGCCAGCAGCTTGTTCGTCAAGACGGGTGAAAAACTGTTTTTT. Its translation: CASSLFVKTGEKLFF.

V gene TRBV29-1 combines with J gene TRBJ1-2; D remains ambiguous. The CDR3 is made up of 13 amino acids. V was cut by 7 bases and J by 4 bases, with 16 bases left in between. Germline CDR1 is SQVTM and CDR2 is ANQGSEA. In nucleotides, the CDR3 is TGCAGCGCTGGGAGCGGCCCTAGCTATGGCTACACCTTC. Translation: CSAGSGPSYGYTF.

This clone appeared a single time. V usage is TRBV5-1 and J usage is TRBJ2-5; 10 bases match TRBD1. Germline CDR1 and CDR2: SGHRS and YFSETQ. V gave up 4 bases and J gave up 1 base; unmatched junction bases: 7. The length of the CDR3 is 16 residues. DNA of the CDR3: TGCGCCAGCAGCAAGCTGGGGGACAGGGGCCAAGAGACCCAGTACTTC. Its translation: CASSKLGDRGQETQYF.

The CDR3 loop is CASSYGTGPYNEQFF. DNA for the CDR3: TGTGCCAGCAGCTACGGGACAGGGCCCTACAATGAGCAGTTCTTC. The chain combines TRBV5-5 with TRBJ2-1; 9 bases are shared with TRBD1. This CDR3 has 15 residues. V gave up 3 bases and J gave up 2 bases; unmatched junction bases: 3. CDR1 is SGHKS and CDR2 is YYEKEE in the germline V gene (reference sequence).

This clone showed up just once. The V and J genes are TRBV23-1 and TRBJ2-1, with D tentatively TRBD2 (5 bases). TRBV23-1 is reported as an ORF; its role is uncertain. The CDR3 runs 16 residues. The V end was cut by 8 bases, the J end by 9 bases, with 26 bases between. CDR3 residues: CASGPGLVSLSSEQFF. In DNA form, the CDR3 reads TGCGCCAGCGGACCGGGGTTAGTCTCTTTAAGTAGTGAGCAGTTCTTC.

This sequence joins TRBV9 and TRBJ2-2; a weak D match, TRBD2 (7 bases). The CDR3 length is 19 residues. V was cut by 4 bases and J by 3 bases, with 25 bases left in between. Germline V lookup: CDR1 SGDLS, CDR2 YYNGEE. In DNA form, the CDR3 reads TGTGCCAGCAGCTCCCCTAGGGGGGGGTGGGGAACTCACACCGGGGAGCTGTTTTTT. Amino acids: CASSSPRGGWGTHTGELFF.

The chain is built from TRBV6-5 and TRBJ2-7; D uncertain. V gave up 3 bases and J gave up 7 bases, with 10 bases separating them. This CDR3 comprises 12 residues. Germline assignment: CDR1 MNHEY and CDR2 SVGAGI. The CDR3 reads CASSYNSREQYF. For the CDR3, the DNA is TGTGCCAGCAGTTATAATTCGAGGGAGCAGTACTTC.

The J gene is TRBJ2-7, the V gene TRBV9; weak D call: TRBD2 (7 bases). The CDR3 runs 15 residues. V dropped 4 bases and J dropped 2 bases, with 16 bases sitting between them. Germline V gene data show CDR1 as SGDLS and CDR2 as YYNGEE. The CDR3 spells CASSPDGGATYEQYF. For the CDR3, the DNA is TGTGCCAGCAGCCCCGATGGGGGGGCGACCTACGAGCAGTACTTC.

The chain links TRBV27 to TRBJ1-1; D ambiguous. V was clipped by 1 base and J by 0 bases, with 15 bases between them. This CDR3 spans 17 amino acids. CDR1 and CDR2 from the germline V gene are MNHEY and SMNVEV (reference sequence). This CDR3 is CASSLFRLGGMNTEAFF. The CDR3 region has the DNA TGTGCCAGCAGTTTATTCCGGCTTGGAGGGATGAACACTGAAGCTTTCTTT.

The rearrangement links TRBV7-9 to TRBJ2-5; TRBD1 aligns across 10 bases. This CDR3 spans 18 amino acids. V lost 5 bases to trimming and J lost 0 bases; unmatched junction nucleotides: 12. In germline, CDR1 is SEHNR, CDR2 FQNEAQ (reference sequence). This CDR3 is CASSPGTGEPTHQETQYF. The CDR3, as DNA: TGTGCCAGCAGCCCCGGGACAGGGGAACCCACCCACCAAGAGACCCAGTACTTC.

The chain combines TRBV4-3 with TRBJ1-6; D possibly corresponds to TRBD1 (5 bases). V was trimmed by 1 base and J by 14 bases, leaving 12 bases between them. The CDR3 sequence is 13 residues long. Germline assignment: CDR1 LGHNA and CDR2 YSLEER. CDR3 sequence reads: CASSQVMGQSLHF. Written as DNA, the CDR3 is TGCGCCAGCAGCCAAGTAATGGGGCAATCCCTCCACTTT.

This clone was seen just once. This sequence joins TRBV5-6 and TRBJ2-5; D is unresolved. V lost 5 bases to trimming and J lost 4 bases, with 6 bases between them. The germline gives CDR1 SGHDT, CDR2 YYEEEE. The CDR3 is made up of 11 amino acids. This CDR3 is CASSFRETQYF. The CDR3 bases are TGTGCCAGCAGTTTTCGAGAGACCCAGTACTTC.

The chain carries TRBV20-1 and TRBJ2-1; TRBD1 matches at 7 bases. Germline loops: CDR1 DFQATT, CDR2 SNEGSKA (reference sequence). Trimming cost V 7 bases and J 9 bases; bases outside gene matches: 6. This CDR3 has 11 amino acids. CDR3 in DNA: TGCAGTGTCGACAGGGTTGGTGAGCAGTTCTTC. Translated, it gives CSVDRVGEQFF.

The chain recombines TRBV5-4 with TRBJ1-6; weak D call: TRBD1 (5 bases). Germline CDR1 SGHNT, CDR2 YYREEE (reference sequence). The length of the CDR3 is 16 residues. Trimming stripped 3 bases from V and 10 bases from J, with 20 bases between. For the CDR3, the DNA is TGTGCCAGCAGCTCACAAGTTACGGGGACTTGGTCACCCCTCCACTTT. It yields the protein CASSSQVTGTWSPLHF.

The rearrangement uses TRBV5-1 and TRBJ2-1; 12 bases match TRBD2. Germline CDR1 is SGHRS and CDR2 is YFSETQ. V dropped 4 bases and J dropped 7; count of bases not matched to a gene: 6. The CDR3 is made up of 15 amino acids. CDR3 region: CASSATSGGRNEQFF. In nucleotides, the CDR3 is TGCGCCAGCAGCGCGACTAGCGGGGGTAGAAATGAGCAGTTCTTC.

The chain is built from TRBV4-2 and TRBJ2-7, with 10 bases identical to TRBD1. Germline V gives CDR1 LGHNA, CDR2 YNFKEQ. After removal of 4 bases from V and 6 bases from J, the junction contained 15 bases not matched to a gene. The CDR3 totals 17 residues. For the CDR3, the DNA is TGTGCCAGCAGCCCTATACTACGACAGGGGGCGCATGGCGAGCAGTACTTC. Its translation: CASSPILRQGAHGEQYF.

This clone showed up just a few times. CDR3: CASSQEIGQGSAEQYF. CDR3 nucleotide sequence: TGTGCCAGCAGCCAAGAGATAGGACAGGGATCGGCCGAGCAGTACTTC. The chain recombines TRBV4-2 with TRBJ2-7; TRBD1 matches at 8 bases. The CDR3 is 16 amino acids. Trimming cost V 0 bases and J 6 bases; bases outside gene matches: 10. From germline, CDR1 is LGHNA and CDR2 YNFKEQ.

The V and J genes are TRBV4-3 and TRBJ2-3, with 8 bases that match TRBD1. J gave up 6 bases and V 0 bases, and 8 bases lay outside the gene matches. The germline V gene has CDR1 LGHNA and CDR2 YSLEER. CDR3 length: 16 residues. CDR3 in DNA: TGCGCCAGCAGCCAAGATTGGCAGGGGGCATGGGATACGCAGTATTTT. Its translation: CASSQDWQGAWDTQYF.

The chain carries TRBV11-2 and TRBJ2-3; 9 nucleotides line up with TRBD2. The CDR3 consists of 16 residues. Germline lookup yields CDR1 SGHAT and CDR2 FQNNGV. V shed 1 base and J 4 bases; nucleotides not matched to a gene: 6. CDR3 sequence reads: CASSLGGGRAADTQYF. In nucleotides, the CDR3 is TGTGCCAGCAGCTTAGGGGGCGGGAGGGCGGCAGATACGCAGTATTTT.